This TCR beta chain was recorded in a study of response to subunit inactivated influenza vaccine. The CDR3 contains 17 residues. CDR1 is MGHDK and CDR2 is SYGVNS in the germline V gene. Trimming removed 4 bases from V and 0 bases from J, with 13 bases in between. A single record per CDR3 protein comes from TCRdb applying MiXCR to the RT-PCR reads. The repertoire holds over 400,000 distinct CDR3 sequences, with 13% as singletons. Comments on this clonotype: Antigen specificity is unknown.

Study results and caveats: New T cells are recruited in small numbers by each seasonal influenza vaccination, according to the authors' suggestion.

The chain couples TRBV25-1 to TRBJ2-6; no definite D call. Sequenced here: PBMCs from blood, sampled about 40 days after vaccination. The receptor comes from a man aged 45-65 years who received an inactivated influenza vaccine. The CDR3 bases are TGTGCCAGCAGTGGCCTGGGCGCCTCCTCTGGGGCCAACGTCCTGACTTTC. Residues: CASSGLGASSGANVLTF.